This T cell receptor (beta chain) derives from a study of PD-L1 blockade in urothelial cancer. As for the study in general: Male patients with bladder-origin urothelial cancer numbered about 85% of the 29. At 3 weeks after treatment start (second dose) and again at 6 weeks, blood was analyzed. A median approximately 150,000 T cells were found in blood samples.

Per germline, CDR1 SGHRS and CDR2 YFSETQ. The CDR3 has 11 amino acids. Trimming removed 3 bases from V and 13 bases from J, with 13 bases in between. Documented time point: peripheral blood 6 weeks after treatment start. Peripheral blood mononuclear cells were collected from every patient before and during treatment, yielding between 1 and 8 samples per patient. TCRdb keeps only in-frame clones here, not all; method: immunoSEQ multiplex PCR. This table holds about 48,000 clones, 86% found once. The sequenced sample was PBMCs, obtained around atezolizumab (anti-PD-L1) treatment. This TCR was sampled from a man aged 55 to 70 with urothelial cancer. The chain joins TRBV5-1 to TRBJ1-1; the D is unclear. The CDR3 loop is CASSSDFSVFF. The CDR3 DNA reads TGCGCCAGCAGCTCGGACTTTTCGGTTTTCTTT.